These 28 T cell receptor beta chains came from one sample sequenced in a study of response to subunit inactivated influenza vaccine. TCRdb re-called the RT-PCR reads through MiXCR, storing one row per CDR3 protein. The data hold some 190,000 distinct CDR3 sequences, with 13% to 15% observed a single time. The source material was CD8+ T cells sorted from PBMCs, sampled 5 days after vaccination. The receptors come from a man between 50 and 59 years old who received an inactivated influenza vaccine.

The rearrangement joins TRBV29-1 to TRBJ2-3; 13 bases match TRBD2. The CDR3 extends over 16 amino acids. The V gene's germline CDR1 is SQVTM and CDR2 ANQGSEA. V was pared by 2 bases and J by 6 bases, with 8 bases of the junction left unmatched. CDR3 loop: CSVERWTSGRTDTQYF. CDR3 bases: TGCAGCGTTGAAAGATGGACTAGCGGGAGAACGGATACGCAGTATTTT.

The CDR3: CASSSLRDRAQETQYF. The CDR3 DNA reads TGTGCCAGCAGCTCCCTCCGGGACAGGGCCCAAGAGACCCAGTACTTC. The V and J genes are TRBV11-2 and TRBJ2-5; 9 positions match TRBD1. The CDR3 sequence is 16 residues long. The germline V gene encodes CDR1 SGHAT and CDR2 FQNNGV. The V gene end was trimmed by 4 bases and the J gene end by 1 base; junction bases not matched to a gene: 7.

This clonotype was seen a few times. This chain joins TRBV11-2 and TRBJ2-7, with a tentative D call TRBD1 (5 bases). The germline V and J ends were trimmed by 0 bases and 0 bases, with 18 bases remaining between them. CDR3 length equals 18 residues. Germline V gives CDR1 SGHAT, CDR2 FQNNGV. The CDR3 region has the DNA TGTGCCAGCAGCTTAGATATTGGGGCGCAGGGCCTCTCCTACGAGCAGTACTTC. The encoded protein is CASSLDIGAQGLSYEQYF.

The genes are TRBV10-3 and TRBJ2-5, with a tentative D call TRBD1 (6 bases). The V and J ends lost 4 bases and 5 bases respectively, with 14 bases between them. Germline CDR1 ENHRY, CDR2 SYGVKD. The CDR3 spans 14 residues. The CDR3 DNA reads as TGTGCCATCAGTGTTCAGGGGCGGGTCGAGACCCAGTACTTC. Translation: CAISVQGRVETQYF.

The CDR3 region has the DNA TGCGCCAGCAGCCAAGATACAGGGGTGAATGAAAAACTGTTTTTT. Protein product: CASSQDTGVNEKLFF. The J gene is TRBJ1-4, the V gene TRBV4-3, with TRBD1 matching 7 bases. The ends lost 0 bases at V and 5 bases at J; junction bases unmatched: 3. The CDR3 totals 15 residues. CDR1 and CDR2 from the germline V gene are LGHNA and YSLEER.

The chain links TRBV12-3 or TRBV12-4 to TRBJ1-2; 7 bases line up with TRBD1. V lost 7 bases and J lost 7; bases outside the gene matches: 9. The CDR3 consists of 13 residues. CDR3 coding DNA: TGTGCCAGCATCACCCAGGGGGGAGGTGGCTACACCTTC. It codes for CASITQGGGGYTF.

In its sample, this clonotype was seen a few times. The CDR3: CSAPEARTSGNHHSTDTQYF. The DNA for the CDR3 is TGCAGTGCTCCAGAAGCTAGGACTAGCGGGAACCATCACTCCACAGATACGCAGTATTTT. This chain joins TRBV20-1 and TRBJ2-3; TRBD2 matches 12 bases. The CDR3 is 20 amino acids. With 5 bases clipped from V and 2 bases from J, the junction kept 20 bases outside the gene matches. Germline V lookup: CDR1 DFQATT, CDR2 SNEGSKA (reference sequence).

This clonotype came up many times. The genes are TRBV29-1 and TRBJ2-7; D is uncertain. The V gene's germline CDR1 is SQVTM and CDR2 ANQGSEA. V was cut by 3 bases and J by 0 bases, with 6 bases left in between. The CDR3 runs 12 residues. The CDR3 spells CSVEVNSYEQYF. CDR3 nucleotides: TGCAGCGTTGAGGTTAACTCCTACGAGCAGTACTTC.

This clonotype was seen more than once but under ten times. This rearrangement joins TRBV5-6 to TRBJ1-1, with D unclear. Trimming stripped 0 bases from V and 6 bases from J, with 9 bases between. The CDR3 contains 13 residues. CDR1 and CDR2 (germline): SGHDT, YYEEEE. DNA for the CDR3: TGTGCCAGCAGCTTGGGAAACGGTGCTGAAGCTTTCTTT. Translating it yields CASSLGNGAEAFF.

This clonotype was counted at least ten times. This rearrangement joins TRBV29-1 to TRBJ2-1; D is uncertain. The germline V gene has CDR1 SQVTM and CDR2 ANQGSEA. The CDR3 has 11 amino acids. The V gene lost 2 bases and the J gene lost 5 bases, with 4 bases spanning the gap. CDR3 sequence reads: CSVEPDNEQFF. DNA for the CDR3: TGCAGCGTTGAACCGGACAATGAGCAGTTCTTC.

CDR3 nucleotide sequence: TGTGCCAGCAGCTTAGACCCAGCGGGAGTCTCCTACAATGAGCAGTTCTTC. It yields the protein CASSLDPAGVSYNEQFF. The chain uses TRBV11-2 and TRBJ2-1, with 8 bases fitting TRBD2. This CDR3 is 17 amino acids long. The germline V gene has CDR1 SGHAT and CDR2 FQNNGV. V gave up 0 bases and J gave up 0 bases; unmatched junction bases: 4. Full variable domain (rest looked up from reference TRBV11-2 and TRBJ2-1): EAGVAQSPRYKIIEKRQSVAFWCNPISGHATLYWYQQILGQGPKLLIQFQNNGVVDDSQLPKDRFSAERLKGVDSTLKIQPAKLEDSAVYLCASSLDPAGVSYNEQFFGPGTRLTVL.

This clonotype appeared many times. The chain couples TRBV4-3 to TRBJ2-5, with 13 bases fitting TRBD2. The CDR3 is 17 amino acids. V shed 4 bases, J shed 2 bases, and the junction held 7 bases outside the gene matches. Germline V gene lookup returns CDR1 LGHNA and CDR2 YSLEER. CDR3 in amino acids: CASSPRLAGGTQETQYF. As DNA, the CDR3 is TGCGCCAGCAGCCCCCGACTAGCGGGAGGTACACAAGAGACCCAGTACTTC.

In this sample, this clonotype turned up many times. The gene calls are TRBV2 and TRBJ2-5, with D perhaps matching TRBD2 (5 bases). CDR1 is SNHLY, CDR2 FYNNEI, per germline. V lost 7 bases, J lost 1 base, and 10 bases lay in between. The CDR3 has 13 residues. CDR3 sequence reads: CASTPAGQETQYF. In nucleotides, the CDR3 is TGTGCCAGCACTCCGGCGGGCCAAGAGACCCAGTACTTC. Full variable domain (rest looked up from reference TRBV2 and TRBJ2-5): EPEVTQTPSHQVTQMGQEVILRCVPISNHLYFYWYRQILGQKVEFLVSFYNNEISEKSEIFDDQFSVERPDGSNFTLKIRSTKLEDSAMYFCASTPAGQETQYFGPGTRLLVL.

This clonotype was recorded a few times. CDR3 nucleotide sequence: TGTGCCAGCAAGGGGCGGATCTCCTACGAGCAGTACTTC. This codes for CASKGRISYEQYF. This chain joins TRBV27 and TRBJ2-7, with a possible D match to TRBD1 (5 bases). Trimming took off 7 bases at V and 0 bases at J, with 10 bases between the two ends. This CDR3 comprises 13 residues. Germline values: CDR1 MNHEY, CDR2 SMNVEV (reference sequence).

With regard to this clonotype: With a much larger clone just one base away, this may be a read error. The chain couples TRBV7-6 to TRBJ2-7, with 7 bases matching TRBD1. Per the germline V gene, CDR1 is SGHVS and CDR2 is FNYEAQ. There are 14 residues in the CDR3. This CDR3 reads CASSLTAGGYELYF. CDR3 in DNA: TGTGCCAGCAGCTTAACGGCAGGGGGATACGAGCTGTACTTC.

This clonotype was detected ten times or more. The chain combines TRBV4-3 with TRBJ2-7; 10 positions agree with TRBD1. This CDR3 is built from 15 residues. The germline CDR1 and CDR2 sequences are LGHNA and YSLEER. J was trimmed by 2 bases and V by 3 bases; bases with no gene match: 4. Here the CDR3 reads CASSHYGQGAYEQYF. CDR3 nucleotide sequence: TGCGCCAGCAGCCATTACGGACAGGGGGCCTACGAGCAGTACTTC.

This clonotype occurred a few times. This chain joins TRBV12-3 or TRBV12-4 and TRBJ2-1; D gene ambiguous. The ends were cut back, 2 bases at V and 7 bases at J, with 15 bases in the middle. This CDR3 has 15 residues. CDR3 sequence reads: CASSLMRLHGNEQFF. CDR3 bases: TGTGCCAGCAGTTTAATGCGACTTCATGGGAATGAGCAGTTCTTC.

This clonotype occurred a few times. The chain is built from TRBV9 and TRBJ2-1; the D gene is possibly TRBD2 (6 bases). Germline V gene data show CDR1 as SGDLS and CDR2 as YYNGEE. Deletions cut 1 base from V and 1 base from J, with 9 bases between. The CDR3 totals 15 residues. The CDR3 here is CASSVRGTSYNEQFF. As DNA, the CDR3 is TGTGCCAGCAGCGTACGCGGGACGTCCTACAATGAGCAGTTCTTC.

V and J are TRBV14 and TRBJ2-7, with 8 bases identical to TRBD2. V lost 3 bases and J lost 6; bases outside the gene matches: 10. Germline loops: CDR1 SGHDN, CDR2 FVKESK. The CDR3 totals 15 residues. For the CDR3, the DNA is TGTGCCAGCAGCCAGCTGGGCGGGGGGAGGACCGAGCAGTACTTC. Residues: CASSQLGGGRTEQYF.

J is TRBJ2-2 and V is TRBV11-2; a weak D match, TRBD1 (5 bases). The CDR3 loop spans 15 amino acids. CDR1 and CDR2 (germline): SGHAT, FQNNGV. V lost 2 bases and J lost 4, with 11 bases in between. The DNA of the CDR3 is TGTGCCAGCAGCTTAAGGGGATCCTTCACCGGGGAGCTGTTTTTT. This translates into CASSLRGSFTGELFF.

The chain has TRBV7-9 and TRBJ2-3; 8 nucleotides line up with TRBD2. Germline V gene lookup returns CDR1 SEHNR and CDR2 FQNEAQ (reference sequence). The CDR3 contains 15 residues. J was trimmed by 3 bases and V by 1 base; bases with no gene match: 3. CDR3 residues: CASSLDSGETDTQYF. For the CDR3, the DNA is TGTGCCAGCAGCTTAGATAGCGGGGAAACAGATACGCAGTATTTT.

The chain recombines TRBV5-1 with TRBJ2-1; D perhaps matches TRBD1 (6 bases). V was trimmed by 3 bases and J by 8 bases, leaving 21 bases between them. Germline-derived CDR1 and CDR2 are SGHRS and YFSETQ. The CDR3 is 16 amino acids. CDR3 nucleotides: TGCGCCAGCAGCTCCCAACAGGGCTCGGACATTGATGAGCAGTTCTTC. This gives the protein CASSSQQGSDIDEQFF. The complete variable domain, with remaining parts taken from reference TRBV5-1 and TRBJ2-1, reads KAGVTQTPRYLIKTRGQQVTLSCSPISGHRSVSWYQQTPGQGLQFLFEYFSETQRNKGNFPGRFSGRQFSNSRSEMNVSTLELGDSALYLCASSSQQGSDIDEQFFGPGTRLTVL.

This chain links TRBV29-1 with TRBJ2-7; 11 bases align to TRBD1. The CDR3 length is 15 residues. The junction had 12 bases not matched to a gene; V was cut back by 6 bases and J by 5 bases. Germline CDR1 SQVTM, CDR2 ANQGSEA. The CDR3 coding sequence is TGCAGCGTCAAAACCTTGGACAGGGGGCGCGACGAGCAGTACTTC. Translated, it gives CSVKTLDRGRDEQYF.

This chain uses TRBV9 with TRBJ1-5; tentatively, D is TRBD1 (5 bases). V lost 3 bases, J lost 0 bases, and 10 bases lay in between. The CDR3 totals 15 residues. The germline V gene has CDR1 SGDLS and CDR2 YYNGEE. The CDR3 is CASSAGGGSNQPQHF. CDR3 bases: TGTGCCAGCAGCGCGGGGGGTGGTAGCAATCAGCCCCAGCATTTT.

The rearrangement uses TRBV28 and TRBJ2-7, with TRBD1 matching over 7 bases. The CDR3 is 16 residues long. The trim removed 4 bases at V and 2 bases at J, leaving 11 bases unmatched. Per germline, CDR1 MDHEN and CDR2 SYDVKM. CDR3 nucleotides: TGTGCCAGCAGTTCCCCTTTTGGGACAGTTACCTACGAGCAGTACTTC. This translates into CASSSPFGTVTYEQYF.

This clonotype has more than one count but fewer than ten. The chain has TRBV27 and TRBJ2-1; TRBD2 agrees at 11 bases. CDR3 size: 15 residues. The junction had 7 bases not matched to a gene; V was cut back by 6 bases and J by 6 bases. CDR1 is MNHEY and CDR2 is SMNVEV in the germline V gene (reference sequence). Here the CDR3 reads CASSAGTSGANEQFF. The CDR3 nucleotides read TGTGCCAGCAGCGCCGGGACTAGCGGAGCCAATGAGCAGTTCTTC.

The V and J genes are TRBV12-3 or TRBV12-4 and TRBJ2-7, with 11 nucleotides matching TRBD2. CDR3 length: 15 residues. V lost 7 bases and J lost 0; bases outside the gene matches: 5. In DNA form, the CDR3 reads TGTGCCAGCACCTCTAGCGGGAGGCCCTCCTACGAGCAGTACTTC. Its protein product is CASTSSGRPSYEQYF.

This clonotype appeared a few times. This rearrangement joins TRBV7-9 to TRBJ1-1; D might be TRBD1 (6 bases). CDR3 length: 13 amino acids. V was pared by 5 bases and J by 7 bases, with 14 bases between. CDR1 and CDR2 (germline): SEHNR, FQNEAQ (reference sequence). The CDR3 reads CASSHGVGGEAFF. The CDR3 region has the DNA TGTGCCAGCAGCCATGGGGTAGGGGGTGAAGCTTTCTTT. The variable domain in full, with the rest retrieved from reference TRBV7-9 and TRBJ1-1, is DTGVSQNPRHKITKRGQNVTFRCDPISEHNRLYWYRQTLGQGPEFLTYFQNEAQLEKSRLLSDRFSAERPKGSFSTLEIQRTEQGDSAMYLCASSHGVGGEAFFGQGTRLTVV.